This entry lists 11 T cell receptor beta chains sequenced from one sample in a study of PD-L1 blockade in urothelial cancer (dated by TCRdb to the late 2010s). According to the study, the label for this sample's time point signals: peripheral blood 6 weeks after treatment start. The library was made by the immunoSEQ multiplex PCR assay. The clones in this table, taken by TCRdb from immuneACCESS, are in-frame only. Not every clone is retained; where verified, under half of the shortfall comes from an unresolved V gene, and the cause of the rest is unknown. A total of 100,000 to 150,000 clones appear in this sample, approximately 85% of them only once. About 2.4% of the sample is in the top ten clones. Here the sequenced sample was PBMCs, taken around atezolizumab (anti-PD-L1) treatment. The receptors derive from a man aged 45 to 65 with urothelial cancer.

For the CDR3, the DNA is TGTGCCAGCAGGCCACCTACTAGCGGGAACTCCTACAATGAGCAGTTCTTC. The encoded protein is CASRPPTSGNSYNEQFF. The chain combines TRBV25-1 with TRBJ2-1; 10 positions match TRBD2. The CDR3 length is 17 residues. Trimming took 6 bases from V and 0 from J; bases not matched to a gene: 8. Germline values: CDR1 MGHDK, CDR2 SYGVNS.

The V call is TRBV5-1, the J call TRBJ2-1; 8 bases are a match to TRBD1. This CDR3 region has 16 residues. After removal of 4 bases from V and 1 base from J, the junction contained 7 bases not matched to a gene. Germline assignment: CDR1 SGHRS and CDR2 YFSETQ. CDR3 DNA sequence: TGCGCCAGCAGCATACAGACAGGGGCGTCCTACAATGAGCAGTTCTTC. Residues: CASSIQTGASYNEQFF.

J is TRBJ2-1 and V is TRBV28; 7 bases are shared with TRBD2. With 1 base clipped from V and 3 bases from J, the junction kept 6 bases outside the gene matches. The CDR3 has 16 amino acids. Looked up from germline, CDR1 is MDHEN and CDR2 is SYDVKM. The CDR3 spells CASSLLGGRGYNEQFF. Here the CDR3 DNA reads TGTGCCAGCAGTTTATTGGGCGGGAGAGGCTACAATGAGCAGTTCTTC.

The J gene is TRBJ2-5, the V gene TRBV7-2; 7 bases agree with TRBD2. The CDR3 is made up of 15 amino acids. The V gene's germline CDR1 is SGHTA and CDR2 FQGNSA. The junction had 10 bases not matched to a gene; V was cut back by 5 bases and J by 4 bases. Here the CDR3 reads CASSREAGSGETQYF. The CDR3 DNA reads as TGTGCCAGCAGCCGAGAAGCGGGAAGCGGAGAGACCCAGTACTTC.

This chain uses TRBV7-9 with TRBJ1-1; perhaps TRBD1 as D (5 bases). This CDR3 has 14 amino acids. CDR1 is SEHNR, CDR2 FQNEAQ, per germline (reference sequence). V dropped 1 base and J dropped 3 bases, with 9 bases sitting between them. This chain's CDR3 is CASSLGREDTEAFF. The CDR3 nucleotides are TGTGCCAGCAGCTTAGGCAGGGAGGACACTGAAGCTTTCTTT.

The chain links TRBV6-1 to TRBJ1-1; D is perhaps TRBD1 (5 bases). In germline, CDR1 is MNHNS, CDR2 SASEGT. V was trimmed by 7 bases and J by 1 base, leaving 16 bases between them. The CDR3 contains 15 residues. The DNA for the CDR3 is TGTGCCAGCATTCGCCCCGGGGGGGGGAACACTGAAGCTTTCTTT. This translates into CASIRPGGGNTEAFF.

The chain is built from TRBV28 and TRBJ2-7; 8 bases agree with TRBD2. This CDR3 is 16 amino acids long. CDR1 and CDR2 (germline): MDHEN, SYDVKM. The V gene end was trimmed by 5 bases and the J gene end by 5 bases; junction bases not matched to a gene: 14. The CDR3 reads CASSPRGSGTGHEQYF. CDR3 coding DNA: TGTGCCAGCAGTCCCCGTGGTAGCGGGACTGGCCACGAGCAGTACTTC.

The rearrangement links TRBV4-2 to TRBJ2-1; TRBD2 might be the D (6 bases). Trimming left V 2 bases short and J 3 bases short, with 14 bases between. This CDR3 has 16 amino acids. Germline V gene data show CDR1 as LGHNA and CDR2 as YNFKEQ. This CDR3 reads CASSQTVAALYNEQFF. For the CDR3, the DNA is TGTGCCAGCAGCCAAACGGTAGCGGCCCTCTACAATGAGCAGTTCTTC.

This clone came up a few times. The chain carries TRBV28 and TRBJ1-2; weak D call: TRBD1 (6 bases). This CDR3 is 11 amino acids long. Trimming pared 10 bases from V and 2 bases from J, leaving 8 bases between. The germline V gene encodes CDR1 MDHEN and CDR2 SYDVKM. The CDR3 here is CATGQNYGYTF. CDR3 DNA sequence: TGTGCCACTGGACAGAACTATGGCTACACCTTC.

This clone was observed once. This sequence joins TRBV5-4 and TRBJ2-1, with 14 bases aligning to TRBD2. V shed 2 bases, J shed 7 bases, and the junction held 5 bases outside the gene matches. This CDR3 has 16 amino acids. From germline, CDR1 is SGHNT and CDR2 YYREEE (reference sequence). DNA for the CDR3: TGTGCCAGCAGCTTAGGGACTAGCGGGAGTGTAAATGAGCAGTTCTTC. This encodes CASSLGTSGSVNEQFF. Full variable domain (rest looked up from reference TRBV5-4 and TRBJ2-1): ETGVTQSPTHLIKTRGQQVTLRCSSQSGHNTVSWYQQALGQGPQFIFQYYREEENGRGNFPPRFSGLQFPNYSSELNVNALELDDSALYLCASSLGTSGSVNEQFFGPGTRLTVL.

The J gene is TRBJ2-5, the V gene TRBV4-2; perhaps TRBD2 as D (6 bases). The CDR3 sequence is 15 residues long. Germline CDR1 is LGHNA and CDR2 is YNFKEQ. Trimming removed 1 base from V and 5 bases from J, with 14 bases in between. CDR3 sequence reads: CASSQGGGVGETQYF. As DNA, the CDR3 is TGTGCCAGCAGCCAAGGTGGCGGGGTGGGGGAGACCCAGTACTTC.